The present T cell receptor (beta chain) was sequenced within a study of T cell repertoires in cytomegalovirus infection. Study context: Indicated by public TCR beta signatures were CMV infection and matching HLA type. Study-wide results and caveats: The cumulative frequency of public TCR beta families identified carriers of CMV plus the relevant HLA. HLA-C-restricted CMV clonotypes gave the most frequent clonotype in two of eight donors.

V was trimmed by 5 bases and J by 0 bases, leaving 10 bases between them. There are 14 residues in the CDR3. Looked up from germline, CDR1 is SGHTA and CDR2 is FQGNSA. This clonotype was seen many times. Its antigen is as yet unknown. Using its own MiXCR run on the reads, TCRdb lists one record per CDR3 protein. The sample yields hundreds of thousands of distinct CDR3 sequences, around 9.1% seen once. The specimen was PBMCs. The clonotype was recovered from a human donor in good health (CMV status not recorded). Some clones in this sample may be carry-over from other donors' samples. The rearrangement joins TRBV7-2 to TRBJ1-2; D is perhaps TRBD1 (5 bases). CDR3 protein: CASSPVGANYGYTF. DNA of the CDR3: TGTGCCAGCAGCCCAGTGGGGGCTAACTATGGCTACACCTTC. Based on the CDR3 plus reference TRBV7-2 and TRBJ1-2, the full variable domain is GAGVSQSPSNKVTEKGKDVELRCDPISGHTALYWYRQSLGQGLEFLIYFQGNSAPDKSGLPSDRFSAERTGGSVSTLTIQRTQQEDSAVYLCASSPVGANYGYTFGSGTRLTVV.